Many counts were recorded for the clone carrying this T cell receptor beta chain. Coverage ceases 3 residues before the CDR3 finishes, and the germline J gene fills in the end. The data were obtained in a study of T cell clonality in common variable immunodeficiency. The CDR3 spans 15 residues. From germline, CDR1 is SGHRS and CDR2 YFSETQ. Most patients and controls had Caucasian heritage. Donors gave about 5 to 8.5 ml heparinized peripheral whole blood. Measured with immunoSEQ multiplex PCR; TCRdb has only the in-frame clones, and not every one. The record shows about 66,000 clones for this sample, with no singletons present.

This receptor was taken from a person aged 18-69 years in good health. What was sequenced was peripheral blood mononuclear cells. V and J are TRBV5-1 and TRBJ2-3, with TRBD2 identical over 10 bases. The CDR3 protein is CASSAGGAGGTTQYF. The part of the CDR3 DNA that was read is TGCGCCAGCAGCGCGGGTGGAGCGGGAGGGACGACG.